This TCR beta chain comes out of a study of regulatory T cells in long-lasting Graves disease. Time point specified: newly diagnosed GD, antithyroid drugs for less than 3 months. The TCR library was made from RNA that had been extracted from PBMCs in TRIzol. This clonotype was seen at least ten times. The CDR3 runs to 16 residues. After removal of 3 bases from V and 0 bases from J, the junction contained 6 bases not matched to a gene. CDR1 is MDHEN and CDR2 is SYDVKM in the germline V gene. Construction of the TCR beta libraries employed iRepertoire HTBI primers in conjunction with Arm-PCR of CDR3 regions. Via MiXCR, TCRdb re-called the multiplex PCR reads, giving one row per CDR3 protein. The sample yields approximately 400,000 distinct CDR3 sequences, 15% seen once. Another study also made use of these data, one on T cells in Graves' hyperthyroidism and ophthalmopathy. That report adds: From stable hyperthyroidism, ophthalmopathy was set apart by a 13 V-J model.

The sample in question was peripheral blood mononuclear cells (PBMCs), obtained at new diagnosis, from a patient treated with antithyroid drugs. This sequence originates from a woman in her forties with Graves disease. The V gene is TRBV28, the J gene TRBJ1-2, with 8 bases matching TRBD1. CDR3 amino acids: CASSFPRTGPNYGYTF. In DNA form, the CDR3 reads TGTGCCAGCAGTTTCCCTAGGACAGGGCCTAACTATGGCTACACCTTC.